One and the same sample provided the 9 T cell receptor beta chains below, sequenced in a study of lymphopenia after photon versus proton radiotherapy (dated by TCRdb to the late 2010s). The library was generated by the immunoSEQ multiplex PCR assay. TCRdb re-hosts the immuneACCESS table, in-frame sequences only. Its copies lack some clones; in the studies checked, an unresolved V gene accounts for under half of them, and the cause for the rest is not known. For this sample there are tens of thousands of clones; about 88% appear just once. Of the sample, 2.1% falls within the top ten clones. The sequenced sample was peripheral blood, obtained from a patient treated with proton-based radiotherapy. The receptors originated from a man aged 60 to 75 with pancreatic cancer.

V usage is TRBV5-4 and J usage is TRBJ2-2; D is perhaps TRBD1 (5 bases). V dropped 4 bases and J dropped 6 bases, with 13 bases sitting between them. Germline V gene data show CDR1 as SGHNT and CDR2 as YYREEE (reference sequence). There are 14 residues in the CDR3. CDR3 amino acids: CASSRDSNPGELFF. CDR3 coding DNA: TGTGCCAGCAGCCGTGACAGTAATCCCGGGGAGCTGTTTTTT.

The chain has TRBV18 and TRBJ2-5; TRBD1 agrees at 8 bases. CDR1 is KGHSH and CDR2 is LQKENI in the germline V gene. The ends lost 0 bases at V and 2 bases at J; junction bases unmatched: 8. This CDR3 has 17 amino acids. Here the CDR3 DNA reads TGTGCCAGCTCACCACCGGGGGCAGGGGGCCGGCAAGAGACCCAGTACTTC. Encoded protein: CASSPPGAGGRQETQYF.

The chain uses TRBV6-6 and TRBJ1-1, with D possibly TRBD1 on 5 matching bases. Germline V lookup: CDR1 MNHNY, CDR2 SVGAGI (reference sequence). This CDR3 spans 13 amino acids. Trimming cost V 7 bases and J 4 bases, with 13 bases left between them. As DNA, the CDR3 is TGTGCCAGCACCCACGGGGCGGGCACTGAAGCTTTCTTT. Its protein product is CASTHGAGTEAFF.

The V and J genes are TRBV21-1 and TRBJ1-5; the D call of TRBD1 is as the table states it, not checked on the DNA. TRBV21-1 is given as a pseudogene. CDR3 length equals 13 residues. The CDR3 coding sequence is TGTGCCAGGGCGTACAGGGCAAATCAGCCCCAGCATTTT. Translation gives CARAYRANQPQHF.

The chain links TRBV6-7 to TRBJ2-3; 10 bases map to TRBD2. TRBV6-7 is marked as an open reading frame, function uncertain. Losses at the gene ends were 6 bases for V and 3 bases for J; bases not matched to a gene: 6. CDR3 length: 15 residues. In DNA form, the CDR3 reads TGTGCCAGCAGGGACGAGCGGGAGGGTACAGATACGCAGTATTTT. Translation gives CASRDEREGTDTQYF.

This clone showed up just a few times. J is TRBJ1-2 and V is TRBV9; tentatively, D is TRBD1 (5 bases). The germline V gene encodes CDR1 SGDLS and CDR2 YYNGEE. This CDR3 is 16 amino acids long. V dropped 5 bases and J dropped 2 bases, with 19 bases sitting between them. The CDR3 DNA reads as TGTGCCAGCAGGAAGCGGGGGGAGGATCCGAACTATGGCTACACCTTC. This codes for CASRKRGEDPNYGYTF.

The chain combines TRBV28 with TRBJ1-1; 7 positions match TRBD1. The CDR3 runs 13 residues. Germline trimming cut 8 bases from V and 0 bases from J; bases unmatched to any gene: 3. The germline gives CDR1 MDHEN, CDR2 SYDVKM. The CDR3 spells CASAGQMNTEAFF. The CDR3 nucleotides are TGTGCCAGCGCGGGACAGATGAACACTGAAGCTTTCTTT.

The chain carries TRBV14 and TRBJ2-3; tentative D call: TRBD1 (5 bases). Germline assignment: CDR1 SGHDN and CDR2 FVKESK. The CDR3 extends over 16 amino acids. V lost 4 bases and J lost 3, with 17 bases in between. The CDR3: CASSRQSRIGTDTQYF. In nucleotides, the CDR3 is TGTGCCAGCAGCCGACAGTCTCGTATCGGGACAGATACGCAGTATTTT.

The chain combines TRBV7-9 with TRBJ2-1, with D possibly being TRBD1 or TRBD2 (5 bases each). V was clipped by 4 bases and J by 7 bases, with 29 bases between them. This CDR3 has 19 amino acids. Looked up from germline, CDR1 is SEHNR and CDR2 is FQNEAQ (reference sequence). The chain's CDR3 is CASSSGARLLVSRWNEQFF. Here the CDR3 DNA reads TGTGCCAGCAGCTCCGGGGCCCGACTTTTGGTGTCCCGTTGGAATGAGCAGTTCTTC.